Below are 30 T cell receptor beta chains sequenced from a single sample in a study of blood T cell repertoires in COVID-19. Here immunoSEQ multiplex PCR was the method, and the copy in TCRdb shows in-frame clones only, minus some. Of approximately 200,000 clones in the sample, around 83% were seen once. The sequencing sample was made of peripheral blood. The source is a woman aged 25 to 39 with active or convalescent COVID-19.

The rearrangement uses TRBV27 and TRBJ2-7, with D maybe TRBD1 (5 bases). CDR3 length equals 14 residues. V was pared by 1 base and J by 4 bases, with 11 bases between. Germline V gene data show CDR1 as MNHEY and CDR2 as SMNVEV (reference sequence). The CDR3 DNA follows: TGTGCCAGCAGTTTATATAAAGGGGTATACGAGCAGTACTTC. Its translation: CASSLYKGVYEQYF.

This chain connects TRBV29-1 to TRBJ1-2; 8 bases agree with TRBD1. CDR1 and CDR2 (germline): SQVTM, ANQGSEA. Trimming at V came to 4 bases and at J to 7 bases, leaving 17 bases not matched to a gene. The CDR3 spans 16 residues. The CDR3 is CSVGAPSLQGAAGYTF. The CDR3 DNA follows: TGCAGCGTTGGGGCCCCCTCCTTGCAGGGGGCAGCTGGCTACACCTTC.

The chain couples TRBV7-2 to TRBJ2-1; D is perhaps TRBD2 (6 bases). Trimming took 1 base from V and 5 from J, leaving 12 bases between them. This CDR3 comprises 15 residues. Germline V gene lookup returns CDR1 SGHTA and CDR2 FQGNSA. CDR3 loop: CASSLVGGINNEQFF. The CDR3 bases are TGTGCCAGCAGCTTAGTGGGGGGTATCAACAATGAGCAGTTCTTC.

The rearrangement joins TRBV2 to TRBJ1-5; 7 nucleotides match TRBD1. Looked up from germline, CDR1 is SNHLY and CDR2 is FYNNEI. The CDR3 totals 15 residues. Trimming cost V 6 bases and J 2 bases; bases outside gene matches: 7. Here the CDR3 DNA reads TGTGCCAGCAGCAGACAGGGAATGCGCAATCAGCCCCAGCATTTT. As protein: CASSRQGMRNQPQHF.

V gene TRBV7-9 combines with J gene TRBJ2-3; D is unclear. V lost 5 bases to trimming and J lost 10 bases, with 7 bases between them. This CDR3 is 10 amino acids long. Germline V gene data show CDR1 as SEHNR and CDR2 as FQNEAQ (reference sequence). For the CDR3, the DNA is TGTGCCAGCAGCGCGGTGGCGCAGTATTTT. Translation: CASSAVAQYF.

The genes are TRBV28 and TRBJ1-2, with a tentative D call TRBD1 (6 bases). The length of the CDR3 is 12 residues. CDR1 and CDR2 (germline): MDHEN, SYDVKM. V was clipped by 5 bases and J by 3 bases, with 7 bases between them. In DNA form, the CDR3 reads TGTGCCAGCAGTACAGGGTACTATGGCTACACCTTC. Translating gives CASSTGYYGYTF.

The chain links TRBV6-5 to TRBJ1-6; tentatively, D is TRBD1 (5 bases). CDR1 is MNHEY, CDR2 SVGAGI, per germline. This CDR3 contains 13 residues. V shed 6 bases and J shed 5 bases, with 8 bases lying between them. This CDR3 reads CASRSRDNSPLHF. The CDR3, as DNA: TGTGCCAGCAGAAGCAGGGATAATTCACCCCTCCACTTT.

This chain connects TRBV27 to TRBJ1-2, with TRBD1 as a possible D gene (6 bases). This CDR3 region has 16 residues. The V end lost 5 bases, the J end lost 0 bases, and 16 bases lay between the germline ends. The germline CDR1 and CDR2 sequences are MNHEY and SMNVEV (reference sequence). DNA of the CDR3: TGTGCCAGCAGTCCGTGGGCAGGGGATTCTAACTATGGCTACACCTTC. Its translation: CASSPWAGDSNYGYTF.

This clone was seen only once. V is TRBV11-2 and J is TRBJ2-1; D ambiguous. The length of the CDR3 is 12 residues. The V and J ends lost 1 base and 7 bases respectively, with 5 bases between them. Germline-derived CDR1 and CDR2 are SGHAT and FQNNGV. In DNA, the CDR3 is TGTGCCAGCAGCTTAGGACTGAATGAGCAGTTCTTC. Translation: CASSLGLNEQFF. The full variable domain, rest sourced from reference TRBV11-2 and TRBJ2-1, is EAGVAQSPRYKIIEKRQSVAFWCNPISGHATLYWYQQILGQGPKLLIQFQNNGVVDDSQLPKDRFSAERLKGVDSTLKIQPAKLEDSAVYLCASSLGLNEQFFGPGTRLTVL.

V and J are TRBV19 and TRBJ2-1, with TRBD2 identical over 9 bases. Germline assignment: CDR1 LNHDA and CDR2 SQIVND (reference sequence). Trimming cost V 4 bases and J 4 bases; bases outside gene matches: 5. CDR3 length equals 15 residues. CDR3 sequence (DNA): TGTGCCAGTAGTACAGCGGGAGGCTTTTACAATGAGCAGTTCTTC. This codes for CASSTAGGFYNEQFF.

The genes are TRBV3-1 (or the pseudogene TRBV3-2) and TRBJ1-5; TRBD1 aligns across 9 bases. The CDR3 runs 14 residues. Trimming at V came to 5 bases and at J to 5 bases, leaving 4 bases not matched to a gene. The V gene's germline CDR1 is LGHDT and CDR2 YNNKEL (reference sequence). DNA for the CDR3: TGTGCCAGCAGCACCCGACAGGGGGATCAGCCCCAGCATTTT. This encodes CASSTRQGDQPQHF.

This sequence joins TRBV30 and TRBJ1-6, with TRBD1 matching over 9 bases. V lost 3 bases to trimming and J lost 9 bases; unmatched junction nucleotides: 9. The CDR3 totals 15 residues. The germline V gene encodes CDR1 GTSNPN and CDR2 SVGIG (reference sequence). The CDR3 loop is CAWRPGDREFSPLHF. In DNA form, the CDR3 reads TGTGCCTGGAGGCCCGGGGACAGGGAGTTTTCACCCCTCCACTTT.

The CDR3 region is CASRPSVTGYRTF. CDR3 in DNA: TGCGCCAGCAGACCCAGCGTGACAGGGTATCGCACCTTC. This chain uses TRBV5-1 with TRBJ1-2, with 7 bases lining up with TRBD1. The germline CDR1 and CDR2 sequences are SGHRS and YFSETQ. V lost 5 bases and J lost 13; bases outside the gene matches: 14. The CDR3 spans 13 residues.

The chain recombines TRBV6-5 with TRBJ2-7; 7 nucleotides align to TRBD1. There are 13 residues in the CDR3. V gave up 6 bases and J gave up 2 bases; unmatched junction bases: 4. Looked up from germline, CDR1 is MNHEY and CDR2 is SVGAGI. In DNA form, the CDR3 reads TGTGCCAGCAGGAGGGGGCTGACCTACGAGCAGTACTTC. Amino acid sequence: CASRRGLTYEQYF.

The CDR3 region is CATWDSLGSGYTF. The CDR3 DNA reads as TGTGCCACGTGGGACAGTTTAGGGAGTGGCTACACCTTC. The gene calls are TRBV25-1 and TRBJ1-2, with 7 bases that match TRBD1. Germline-derived CDR1 and CDR2 are MGHDK and SYGVNS. This CDR3 has 13 residues. Losses at the gene ends were 10 bases for V and 7 bases for J; bases not matched to a gene: 12.

The rearrangement joins TRBV5-8 to TRBJ1-6; 12 bases match TRBD1. The trim removed 4 bases at V and 10 bases at J, leaving 9 bases unmatched. CDR3 length: 16 amino acids. CDR1 and CDR2 from the germline V gene are SGHTS and YDEGEE. The CDR3 loop reads CASSPGTGGTGSPLHF. The CDR3 DNA reads as TGTGCCAGCAGCCCCGGGACAGGGGGCACCGGGTCACCCCTCCACTTT.

The chain is built from TRBV19 and TRBJ2-1, with a possible D match to TRBD1 (6 bases). The CDR3 extends over 13 amino acids. Trimming stripped 1 base from V and 9 bases from J, with 10 bases between. Germline values: CDR1 LNHDA, CDR2 SQIVND (reference sequence). The DNA of the CDR3 is TGTGCCAGTAGTATAGCGTTCAGGGGTGAGCAGTTCTTC. Translation: CASSIAFRGEQFF.

This rearrangement joins TRBV7-9 to TRBJ1-5; D is unclear. The CDR3 has 14 amino acids. Germline CDR1 and CDR2: SEHNR and FQNEAQ (reference sequence). V lost 0 bases and J 4 bases, leaving 7 bases between the germline ends. CDR3 in amino acids: CASSLASGNQPQHF. Written as DNA, the CDR3 is TGTGCCAGCAGCTTAGCGTCAGGTAATCAGCCCCAGCATTTT.

CDR3 bases: TGTGCCAGCAGCTTAGAGGCTAGCGGGAGGGCCATAAGCCAAGAGACCCAGTACTTC. It encodes CASSLEASGRAISQETQYF. The gene calls are TRBV11-2 and TRBJ2-5; 12 bases match TRBD2. The ends lost 0 bases at V and 1 base at J; junction bases unmatched: 9. CDR1 and CDR2 from the germline V gene are SGHAT and FQNNGV. The CDR3 loop spans 19 amino acids.

The rearrangement joins TRBV25-1 to TRBJ2-2; TRBD1 agrees at 9 bases. The germline CDR1 and CDR2 sequences are MGHDK and SYGVNS. Trimming removed 5 bases from V and 5 bases from J; junction bases left unmatched: 6. This CDR3 region has 15 residues. The CDR3 DNA is TGTGCCAGCAGTAGGAGGGGGACAGGGACCGGGGAGCTGTTTTTT. It is translated as CASSRRGTGTGELFF.

CDR3 sequence reads: CASSPRTGAYEQYF. The CDR3 DNA reads TGTGCCAGCTCACCAAGGACAGGAGCCTACGAGCAGTACTTC. The chain joins TRBV18 to TRBJ2-7; 7 bases fit TRBD1. Germline V lookup: CDR1 KGHSH, CDR2 LQKENI. This CDR3 contains 14 residues. The junction had 3 bases not matched to a gene; V was cut back by 2 bases and J by 2 bases. Full variable domain (missing parts from reference TRBV18 and TRBJ2-7): NAGVMQNPRHLVRRRGQEARLRCSPMKGHSHVYWYRQLPEEGLKFMVYLQKENIIDESGMPKERFSAEFPKEGPSILRIQQVVRGDSAAYFCASSPRTGAYEQYFGPGTRLTVT.

The table lists this clone with a few counts. The chain has TRBV2 and TRBJ1-2; 7 positions agree with TRBD1. The CDR3 loop spans 15 amino acids. J was trimmed by 8 bases and V by 8 bases; bases with no gene match: 17. The germline CDR1 and CDR2 sequences are SNHLY and FYNNEI. The CDR3 coding sequence is TGTGCCAGCTCATCCCCGGACAGGAACCTCCTGGGCTACACCTTC. Translating gives CASSSPDRNLLGYTF.

This clone was observed a few times. V gene TRBV5-1 combines with J gene TRBJ1-3; 8 bases map to TRBD1. CDR1 and CDR2 from the germline V gene are SGHRS and YFSETQ. Losses at the gene ends were 0 bases for V and 6 bases for J; bases not matched to a gene: 8. The CDR3 is 16 residues long. This chain's CDR3 is CASSLEPTGALNTIYF. CDR3 sequence (DNA): TGCGCCAGCAGCTTGGAGCCGACAGGGGCGCTAAACACCATATATTTT.

This clone came up a few times. The rearrangement uses TRBV11-2 and TRBJ1-4; D ambiguous. This CDR3 contains 14 residues. Between the trimmed V and J ends, which lost 1 base and 0 bases, there was a span of 3 bases. Germline-derived CDR1 and CDR2 are SGHAT and FQNNGV. CDR3 loop: CASSLGPTNEKLFF. As DNA, the CDR3 is TGTGCCAGCAGCTTAGGGCCAACTAATGAAAAACTGTTTTTT.

This sequence joins TRBV19 and TRBJ1-3; a possible D gene is TRBD1 (6 bases). The germline V and J ends were trimmed by 3 bases and 3 bases, with 9 bases remaining between them. The germline V gene encodes CDR1 LNHDA and CDR2 SQIVND (reference sequence). CDR3 length: 14 amino acids. CDR3: CASSITGSGNTIYF. For the CDR3, the DNA is TGTGCCAGTAGTATCACAGGGAGTGGAAACACCATATATTTT.

The table lists this clone with a few counts. The rearrangement joins TRBV9 to TRBJ2-7; TRBD1 matches 8 bases. This CDR3 is 15 amino acids long. The V and J ends lost 0 bases and 5 bases, in that order; junction bases with no gene match: 7. Per the germline V gene, CDR1 is SGDLS and CDR2 is YYNGEE. The CDR3 region has the DNA TGTGCCAGCAGCGTAGATCCAGGGGGCGAGGACGAGCAGTACTTC. Protein: CASSVDPGGEDEQYF.

J is TRBJ2-7 and V is TRBV5-5; D perhaps matches TRBD2 (5 bases). Trimming took off 2 bases at V and 2 bases at J, with 14 bases between the two ends. This CDR3 comprises 15 residues. Germline V gives CDR1 SGHKS, CDR2 YYEKEE (reference sequence). The CDR3: CASSLSGLSPYEQYF. CDR3 nucleotide sequence: TGTGCCAGCAGCTTAAGCGGATTAAGCCCCTACGAGCAGTACTTC.

J is TRBJ1-6 and V is TRBV6-4; 11 positions agree with TRBD1. This CDR3 contains 15 residues. Losses at the gene ends were 2 bases for V and 9 bases for J; bases not matched to a gene: 3. Germline V gene sequence: CDR1 MRHNA, CDR2 SNTAGT. The CDR3 spells CASSDGGTGGSPLHF. CDR3 bases: TGTGCCAGCAGTGACGGTGGGACAGGGGGTTCACCCCTCCACTTT.

Only a few counts were recorded for this clone. The chain employs TRBV27 and TRBJ1-2, with D maybe TRBD1 (5 bases). Germline CDR1 reads MNHEY; CDR2 reads SMNVEV (reference sequence). The CDR3 runs to 15 residues. Trimming cost V 0 bases and J 5 bases, with 13 bases left between them. The CDR3 bases are TGTGCCAGCAGTTTATCCGGGGGGACTGCGTATGGCTACACCTTC. Translating it yields CASSLSGGTAYGYTF.

The genes are TRBV6-5 and TRBJ1-1, with D perhaps TRBD1 (6 bases). The CDR3 has 13 amino acids. Trimming shortened V by 10 bases and J by 4 bases, and 16 bases separated the two germline ends. The germline V gene has CDR1 MNHEY and CDR2 SVGAGI. CDR3 sequence (DNA): TGTGCCACTAAAGGGGGGGCCGGCACTGAAGCTTTCTTT. Protein product: CATKGGAGTEAFF.